One and the same sample provided the 7 T cell receptor beta chains below, sequenced in a study of shared clonotypes between healthy human individuals. The data were produced by immunoSEQ multiplex PCR, yet TCRdb's version contains in-frame clones alone and is incomplete. The profile shows roughly 640,000 clones, around 97% of them singletons. Material for sequencing was naive CD4+ T cells sorted from blood. Subset noted: CD45RA+ positively selected. Every receptor here comes from a young woman in good health.

The V gene is TRBV6-5, the J gene TRBJ2-7; 8 bases agree with TRBD2. The CDR3 loop spans 12 amino acids. The V gene's germline CDR1 is MNHEY and CDR2 SVGAGI. After removal of 11 bases from V and 6 bases from J, the junction contained 9 bases not matched to a gene. In DNA, the CDR3 is TGTGCCCCAGGAACGCGGGGGGCCGAGCAGTACTTC. The encoded protein is CAPGTRGAEQYF.

The chain carries TRBV7-2 and TRBJ2-3; D is unclear. The germline V and J ends were trimmed by 5 bases and 0 bases, with 9 bases remaining between them. The CDR3 extends over 14 amino acids. Germline CDR1 and CDR2: SGHTA and FQGNSA. The CDR3 DNA reads TGTGCCAGCAGCGTATATCTCAGCACAGATACGCAGTATTTT. Amino acids: CASSVYLSTDTQYF.

This chain uses TRBV30 with TRBJ2-1; 11 bases map to TRBD2. Per germline, CDR1 GTSNPN and CDR2 SVGIG (reference sequence). The CDR3 is made up of 13 amino acids. With V trimmed by 6 bases and J by 8 bases, 6 bases remained unmatched. The CDR3 nucleotides read TGTGCCTGCGTAGCGGGAGGGCCCTATGAGCAGTTCTTC. Residues: CACVAGGPYEQFF.

The rearrangement uses TRBV9 and TRBJ1-2; D is undetermined. Trimming took off 0 bases at V and 9 bases at J, with 21 bases between the two ends. Germline-derived CDR1 and CDR2 are SGDLS and YYNGEE. This CDR3 is 16 amino acids long. CDR3: CASSVGQSLSRGSYTF. The DNA for the CDR3 is TGTGCCAGCAGCGTAGGACAATCCCTCTCTCGCGGTAGCTACACCTTC.

V gene TRBV7-9 combines with J gene TRBJ2-3, with D perhaps assigned TRBD1 or TRBD2 (6 bases each). This CDR3 region has 15 residues. Trimming took off 0 bases at V and 5 bases at J, with 12 bases between the two ends. Germline V gene lookup returns CDR1 SEHNR and CDR2 FQNEAQ (reference sequence). CDR3: CASSLATGGRDTQYF. In DNA, the CDR3 is TGTGCCAGCAGCTTAGCCACCGGGGGCCGAGATACGCAGTATTTT.

This chain uses TRBV27 with TRBJ2-7; possibly TRBD2 for D (6 bases). CDR3 length: 13 amino acids. From germline, CDR1 is MNHEY and CDR2 SMNVEV (reference sequence). Trimming left V 5 bases short and J 5 bases short, with 13 bases between. CDR3 residues: CASSKWRGDEQYF. The CDR3 DNA reads TGTGCCAGCAGTAAATGGAGGGGTGACGAGCAGTACTTC.

The chain links TRBV5-4 to TRBJ2-7, with D possibly TRBD2 on 5 matching bases. Trimming removed 3 bases at V and 7 bases at J, with 23 bases between. CDR1 is SGHNT and CDR2 is YYREEE in the germline V gene (reference sequence). The CDR3 covers 16 residues. As DNA, the CDR3 is TGTGCCAGCAGCTCCCCCCCCGGTAGCGCCCTCCGGGAGCAGTACTTC. Translated: CASSSPPGSALREQYF.